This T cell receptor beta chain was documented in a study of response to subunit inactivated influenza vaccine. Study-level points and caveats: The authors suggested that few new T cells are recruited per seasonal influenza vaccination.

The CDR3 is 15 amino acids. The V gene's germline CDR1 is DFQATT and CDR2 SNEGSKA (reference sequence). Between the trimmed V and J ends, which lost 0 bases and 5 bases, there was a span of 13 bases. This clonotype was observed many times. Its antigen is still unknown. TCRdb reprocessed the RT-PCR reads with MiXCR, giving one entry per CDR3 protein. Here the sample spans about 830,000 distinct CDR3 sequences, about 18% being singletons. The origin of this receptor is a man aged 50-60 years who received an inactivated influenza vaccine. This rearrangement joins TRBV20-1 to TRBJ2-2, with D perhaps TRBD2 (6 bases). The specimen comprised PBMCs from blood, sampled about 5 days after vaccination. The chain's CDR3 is CSARDLAGGTGELFF. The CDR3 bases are TGCAGTGCTAGAGATCTGGCTGGAGGGACCGGGGAGCTGTTTTTT.